This T cell receptor beta chain was profiled in a study of molecular identifiers for immune sequencing clone quantification. The authors gated naive CD8 T cells as CD8+CD4-CCR7+CD45RA+ for sorting. Preparation of the bulk TCR libraries relied on previously described methods and listed TCR primers. In TCRdb, the PCR reads were re-called with MiXCR into one record per CDR3 protein. The table lists tens of thousands of distinct CDR3 sequences, 15% to 20% of them singletons. This clonotype has ten or more counts. Its antigen remains unidentified. General study results and limits: Detection of one spiked Jurkat cell's TCR RNA reportedly worked in 980,000 or so naive cells. In naive cells, clones above 20 RNA copies held under 1% of molecules, whereas in effector cells they held over 98%.

Germline-derived CDR1 and CDR2 are SGHVS and FNYEAQ. The CDR3 runs to 13 residues. Trimming removed 5 bases from V and 1 base from J, with 9 bases in between. This sequence joins TRBV7-6 and TRBJ2-7; no reliable D call. The source material was naive CD8+ T cells from blood, with Jurkat cell RNA spiked in. The subset denotes: FACS-sorted CD8+CD4-CCR7+CD45RA+ naive T cells. This clonotype was sampled from a human donor in good health. Some libraries in this study had Jurkat cell RNA spiked in. CDR3 in DNA: TGTGCCAGCAGCCCAACAGTATCCTACGAGCAGTACTTC. It translates to CASSPTVSYEQYF.